A single sample is the source of the 20 T cell receptor beta chains below, sequenced in a study of blood T cells in healthy people across ages. PCR was performed a second time for about 6 to 11 cycles using a sample-barcoded 5' primer and a J-beta primer mix. TCRdb used MiXCR to reprocess the 5' RACE reads, holding one entry per CDR3 protein. Of about a million distinct CDR3 sequences detected, roughly half appear once; the ten largest clones hold about a fifth. Sequenced sample: blood. These receptors all stem from a woman aged 60-75 years in good health.

This rearrangement joins TRBV6-5 to TRBJ2-7; D is perhaps TRBD2 (7 bases). V was trimmed by 2 bases and J by 0 bases, leaving 20 bases between them. The CDR3 is 18 residues long. The V gene's germline CDR1 is MNHEY and CDR2 SVGAGI. The CDR3 DNA is TGTGCCAGCAGTTACGGGGGGGCGGGGAGGGCTTTCTCCTACGAGCAGTACTTC. It specifies CASSYGGAGRAFSYEQYF.

This clonotype showed up just once. This CDR3 is CASSLTPSISGGTQYF. The CDR3 DNA sequence: TGTGCCAGCAGTTTAACCCCTAGCATTTCGGGCGGTACCCAGTACTTC. This chain links TRBV12-3 or TRBV12-4 with TRBJ2-5; maybe TRBD2 (5 bases). V lost 2 bases to trimming and J lost 8 bases, with 21 bases between them. The CDR3 extends over 16 amino acids.

The V call is TRBV24-1, the J call TRBJ2-1; D possibly uses TRBD1 or TRBD2 (5 bases each). This CDR3 has 15 residues. The germline V gene has CDR1 KGHDR and CDR2 SFDVKD. The V end was cut by 3 bases, the J end by 8 bases, with 16 bases between. For the CDR3, the DNA is TGTGCCACCAGTGATAGCCGGGGCCCACGCGATGAGCAGTTCTTC. It encodes CATSDSRGPRDEQFF.

The table lists this clonotype with a few counts. The chain joins TRBV6-5 to TRBJ1-5; 7 positions match TRBD1. The length of the CDR3 is 14 residues. Germline V gene data show CDR1 as MNHEY and CDR2 as SVGAGI. V dropped 10 bases and J dropped 5; count of bases not matched to a gene: 11. Written as DNA, the CDR3 is TGTGCCACCCGCGGACAGGAAGGGCATCAGCCCCAGCATTTT. The encoded protein is CATRGQEGHQPQHF.

The rearrangement uses TRBV20-1 and TRBJ1-4; no clear D. Trimming cost V 2 bases and J 0 bases, with 10 bases left between them. Germline assignment: CDR1 DFQATT and CDR2 SNEGSKA (reference sequence). The length of the CDR3 is 15 residues. The CDR3, as DNA: TGCAGTGCTAGATCAGTTCCGGCAACTAATGAAAAACTGTTTTTT. This gives the protein CSARSVPATNEKLFF.

The J gene is TRBJ2-1, the V gene TRBV5-1; no clear D. Germline V gene sequence: CDR1 SGHRS, CDR2 YFSETQ. Between the trimmed V and J ends, which lost 5 bases and 7 bases, there was a span of 10 bases. The CDR3 runs 12 residues. For the CDR3, the DNA is TGCGCCAGCAGAGCAGACGCAAATGAGCAGTTCTTC. This translates into CASRADANEQFF. The whole variable domain, filled in from reference TRBV5-1 and TRBJ2-1, reads KAGVTQTPRYLIKTRGQQVTLSCSPISGHRSVSWYQQTPGQGLQFLFEYFSETQRNKGNFPGRFSGRQFSNSRSEMNVSTLELGDSALYLCASRADANEQFFGPGTRLTVL.

The CDR3 spells CSVQGPGGTDTQYF. CDR3 coding DNA: TGCAGCGTTCAAGGTCCAGGCGGCACAGATACGCAGTATTTT. The V gene is TRBV29-1, the J gene TRBJ2-3; D not certain. Trimming removed 5 bases at V and 1 base at J, with 13 bases between. The CDR3 totals 14 residues. The germline V gene has CDR1 SQVTM and CDR2 ANQGSEA.

This sequence joins TRBV7-9 and TRBJ2-7; 9 nucleotides match TRBD1. CDR1 and CDR2 (germline): SEHNR, FQNEAQ (reference sequence). This CDR3 contains 14 residues. After removal of 6 bases from V and 2 bases from J, the junction contained 5 bases not matched to a gene. The CDR3 DNA reads as TGTGCCAGCAGACGACAGGGGGGGACCTACGAGCAGTACTTC. Its protein product is CASRRQGGTYEQYF.

The V and J genes are TRBV7-2 and TRBJ2-1, with TRBD2 as a possible D gene (6 bases). Judging by the DNA end, TRBJ2-7 fits better; the J call may be wrong. The germline V gene encodes CDR1 SGHTA and CDR2 FQGNSA. The CDR3 is made up of 16 amino acids. The CDR3 loop is CASSLVGGMGYNEQYF. Here the CDR3 DNA reads TGTGCCAGCAGCTTAGTGGGGGGAATGGGCTACAATGAGCAGTACTTC.

The gene calls are TRBV14 and TRBJ2-3; 7 bases match TRBD2. The ends lost 6 bases at V and 3 bases at J; junction bases unmatched: 6. Germline V gene data show CDR1 as SGHDN and CDR2 as FVKESK. The CDR3 covers 14 residues. CDR3 DNA sequence: TGTGCCAGCAGGGCGGGAGTCGTGACAGATACGCAGTATTTT. Amino acids: CASRAGVVTDTQYF.

This rearrangement joins TRBV14 to TRBJ2-7; the D is unclear. V was pared by 3 bases and J by 6 bases, with 15 bases between. Looked up from germline, CDR1 is SGHDN and CDR2 is FVKESK. There are 14 residues in the CDR3. CDR3 protein: CASSHKSRTGEQYF. Here the CDR3 DNA reads TGTGCCAGCAGCCACAAGTCCCGAACGGGCGAGCAGTACTTC.

The chain recombines TRBV27 with TRBJ1-5, with a weak D call TRBD1 (6 bases). Germline V gene sequence: CDR1 MNHEY, CDR2 SMNVEV (reference sequence). CDR3 size: 15 residues. The ends were cut back, 6 bases at V and 2 bases at J, with 14 bases in the middle. The CDR3 region is CASRDKGGRNQPQHF. CDR3 in DNA: TGTGCCAGCAGAGACAAGGGGGGCCGCAATCAGCCCCAGCATTTT.

The chain combines TRBV24-1 with TRBJ2-3; 9 nucleotides match TRBD1. Germline CDR1 reads KGHDR; CDR2 reads SFDVKD. The CDR3 contains 17 residues. V lost 3 bases and J lost 2; bases outside the gene matches: 8. CDR3 nucleotides: TGTGCCACCAGTGATACCCCGGGGGACAGGGACACAGATACGCAGTATTTT. Amino acids: CATSDTPGDRDTDTQYF.

The V and J genes are TRBV20-1 and TRBJ2-1; TRBD2 matches 10 bases. The V gene end was trimmed by 6 bases and the J gene end by 8 bases; junction bases not matched to a gene: 10. Looked up from germline, CDR1 is DFQATT and CDR2 is SNEGSKA (reference sequence). This CDR3 is built from 14 residues. CDR3 coding DNA: TGCAGTGCCACCTCTAGCGGGAGCAGGTATGAGCAGTTCTTC. Translation gives CSATSSGSRYEQFF.

V usage is TRBV28 and J usage is TRBJ2-3, with 11 bases that match TRBD2. CDR3 size: 16 residues. Germline V CDR1 and CDR2: MDHEN, SYDVKM. V gave up 2 bases and J gave up 6 bases; unmatched junction bases: 7. The CDR3 region is CASSLTLAGGGDTQYF. Written as DNA, the CDR3 is TGTGCCAGCAGTTTAACCCTAGCGGGAGGAGGGGATACGCAGTATTTT.

This sequence joins TRBV24-1 and TRBJ1-5; D perhaps matches TRBD1 (6 bases). Germline V gene sequence: CDR1 KGHDR, CDR2 SFDVKD. The CDR3 consists of 14 residues. Trimming cost V 9 bases and J 3 bases, with 14 bases left between them. For the CDR3, the DNA is TGTGCCACCGGCGGGGGCAGGCCCAATCAGCCCCAGCATTTT. Translating it yields CATGGGRPNQPQHF.

CDR3 sequence reads: CSAKAGGPAYEQYF. The DNA for the CDR3 is TGCAGTGCTAAAGCGGGAGGGCCGGCCTACGAGCAGTACTTC. The chain uses TRBV20-1 and TRBJ2-7, with 10 bases lining up with TRBD2. Germline V lookup: CDR1 DFQATT, CDR2 SNEGSKA (reference sequence). The CDR3 has 14 residues. V lost 4 bases and J lost 2; bases outside the gene matches: 5.

The chain uses TRBV12-3 or TRBV12-4 and TRBJ1-2; no clear D. The CDR3 is 11 amino acids. CDR3 nucleotides: TGTGCGCTTGGGGTGAACTATGGCTACACCTTC. It is translated as CALGVNYGYTF.

V gene TRBV6-6 combines with J gene TRBJ2-3, with D tentatively TRBD1 or TRBD2 (5 bases each). This CDR3 spans 14 amino acids. Germline assignment: CDR1 MNHNY and CDR2 SVGAGI (reference sequence). V was trimmed by 7 bases and J by 7 bases, leaving 18 bases between them. The CDR3 spells CASTPRDQLHTQYF. CDR3 coding DNA: TGTGCCAGCACCCCTCGGGACCAGCTTCATACGCAGTATTTT.

V usage is TRBV7-3 and J usage is TRBJ2-1; 9 bases fit TRBD1. The DNA end is more similar to TRBJ2-7, so the J call may be wrong. The CDR3 spans 15 residues. Germline CDR1 SGHTA, CDR2 FQGTGA. The CDR3: CASSTTGTGYNEQYF. The CDR3 DNA reads TGTGCCAGCAGCACAACCGGGACAGGGTACAATGAGCAGTACTTC.